Listed below are T cell receptor beta chains from one sample, sequenced in a study of blood T cell repertoires in COVID-19. Assay used: immunoSEQ multiplex PCR; TCRdb lists only in-frame clones, some missing. The sample lists 300,000 to 400,000 clones; under 95% were seen once. The material sequenced was PBMCs or T cells enriched from blood (not recorded which). The receptors were sampled from a man aged 55 to 70 who had recovered from COVID-19. Each CDR3 is given with its conserved first and last residue. D genes are given only for firm matches. Clone size is not always given. Where it is, it says once, few, many or a class for expanded clones.

d_gene: TRBD2; abundance: -; j_gene: TRBJ2-4; v_gene: TRBV6-2/TRBV6-3; CDR3nt: TGTGCCAGCAGTTACCCGGGAGGGGAAAACATTCAGTACTTC; CDR3aa: CASSYPGGENIQYF
d_gene: TRBD2; abundance: few; j_gene: TRBJ2-7; v_gene: TRBV11-2; CDR3nt: TGTGCCAGCAGCTTGGATACTGGACTAGGGCAGTACTTC; CDR3aa: CASSLDTGLGQYF
d_gene: -; abundance: -; j_gene: TRBJ2-1; v_gene: TRBV28; CDR3nt: TGTGCCAGCACCACGCCGGTCTTACTGAACAATGAGCAGTTCTTC; CDR3aa: CASTTPVLLNNEQFF
d_gene: -; abundance: -; j_gene: TRBJ2-1; v_gene: TRBV5-1; CDR3nt: TGCGCCAGCAGCTTGAATCCGCGTAGCTCCTACAATGAGCAGTTCTTC; CDR3aa: CASSLNPRSSYNEQFF
d_gene: TRBD1; abundance: -; j_gene: TRBJ1-4; v_gene: TRBV4-2; CDR3nt: TGTGCCAGCAGCCAAGAAAGGGTAGGGGGCAGTGAAAAACTGTTTTTT; CDR3aa: CASSQERVGGSEKLFF
d_gene: -; abundance: -; j_gene: TRBJ1-5; v_gene: TRBV4-1; CDR3nt: TGCGCCAGCAGCGAACAGCCTTCAGGTCAGCCCCAGCATTTT; CDR3aa: CASSEQPSGQPQHF
d_gene: TRBD2; abundance: -; j_gene: TRBJ2-1; v_gene: TRBV19; CDR3nt: TGTGCCAGTAGTATCGGACTAGCGGGGGGCGGGGAGCAGTTCTTC; CDR3aa: CASSIGLAGGGEQFF
d_gene: TRBD1; abundance: -; j_gene: TRBJ1-1; v_gene: TRBV28; CDR3nt: TGTGCCAGTAGTGGGGACAGGGGTAAAGCTTTCTTT; CDR3aa: CASSGDRGKAFF
d_gene: -; abundance: -; j_gene: TRBJ1-1; v_gene: TRBV21-1; CDR3nt: TGTGCCAGCAGCAAAGAGTTAACTTTCGGAGCTTTCTTT; CDR3aa: CASSKELTFGAFF
d_gene: -; abundance: -; j_gene: TRBJ1-2; v_gene: TRBV6-5; CDR3nt: TGTGCCAGCGTCGGCGGGTGGGGGCATGGCTACACCTTC; CDR3aa: CASVGGWGHGYTF
d_gene: -; abundance: -; j_gene: TRBJ1-1; v_gene: TRBV7-7; CDR3nt: TGTGCTAGCAGCTTAGGACCGAGGACTGAAGCTTTCTTT; CDR3aa: CASSLGPRTEAFF
d_gene: TRBD2; abundance: -; j_gene: TRBJ2-1; v_gene: TRBV30; CDR3nt: TGTGCCTGGAGTGGCGGAGGTGGTAGCGGGAACTACAATGAGCAGTTCTTC; CDR3aa: CAWSGGGGSGNYNEQFF
d_gene: -; abundance: -; j_gene: TRBJ2-7; v_gene: TRBV7-8; CDR3nt: TGTGCCAGCAGCTTAGGTGGGCCGCCGGGGTACGAGCAGTACTTC; CDR3aa: CASSLGGPPGYEQYF
d_gene: TRBD1; abundance: -; j_gene: TRBJ1-5; v_gene: TRBV5-8; CDR3nt: TGTGCCAGCAGCACCGACAGGGCCTTTCGGCCCCAGCATTTT; CDR3aa: CASSTDRAFRPQHF
d_gene: TRBD1; abundance: -; j_gene: TRBJ2-5; v_gene: TRBV27; CDR3nt: TGTGCCAGCAGTGCCGGGACAGGGGGCGTAGGTAGCCAAGAGACCCAGTACTTC; CDR3aa: CASSAGTGGVGSQETQYF
d_gene: TRBD1; abundance: -; j_gene: TRBJ1-5; v_gene: TRBV28; CDR3nt: TGTGCCAGCAGTACGGACAGGGTGCTTCAGCCCCAGCATTTT; CDR3aa: CASSTDRVLQPQHF